This record covers a single T cell receptor (beta chain). Its antigen is unidentified. Germline V gene sequence: CDR1 MDHEN, CDR2 SYDVKM. Trimming at V came to 3 bases and at J to 7 bases, leaving 10 bases not matched to a gene. The CDR3 spans 16 residues. PCR primers comprised 60 Vbeta and 13 Jbeta primers. TCRdb's copy holds only in-frame clones and misses some; the assay was immunoSEQ multiplex PCR. This table has about 160,000 clones, around 76% appearing once. The data were taken from a study of cytomegalovirus exposure and HLA in healthy donors. Study results and caveats: Published work reported that the classifier diagnosed cytomegalovirus status with high specificity and sensitivity. The study assumed roughly uniform donor sequencing depth for presence/absence analyses. Cytomegalovirus association was assigned to under 200 TCR beta chains. Fewer N-insertions than the roughly 670-donor mean were reportedly shown by an Asian-associated ancestry cluster in a later analysis.

The TCR sequence derives from a man aged 35 to 55 in good health and CMV-seropositive. The specimen was PBMCs. This chain connects TRBV28 to TRBJ2-2; 8 nucleotides line up with TRBD1. The CDR3 loop reads CASSFYGRGRGGELFF. CDR3 bases: TGTGCCAGCAGTTTTTACGGCAGGGGGCGCGGCGGGGAGCTGTTTTTT. Variable domain in full (rest from reference TRBV28 and TRBJ2-2): DVKVTQSSRYLVKRTGEKVFLECVQDMDHENMFWYRQDPGLGLRLIYFSYDVKMKEKGDIPEGYSVSREKKERFSLILESASTNQTSMYLCASSFYGRGRGGELFFGEGSRLTVL.